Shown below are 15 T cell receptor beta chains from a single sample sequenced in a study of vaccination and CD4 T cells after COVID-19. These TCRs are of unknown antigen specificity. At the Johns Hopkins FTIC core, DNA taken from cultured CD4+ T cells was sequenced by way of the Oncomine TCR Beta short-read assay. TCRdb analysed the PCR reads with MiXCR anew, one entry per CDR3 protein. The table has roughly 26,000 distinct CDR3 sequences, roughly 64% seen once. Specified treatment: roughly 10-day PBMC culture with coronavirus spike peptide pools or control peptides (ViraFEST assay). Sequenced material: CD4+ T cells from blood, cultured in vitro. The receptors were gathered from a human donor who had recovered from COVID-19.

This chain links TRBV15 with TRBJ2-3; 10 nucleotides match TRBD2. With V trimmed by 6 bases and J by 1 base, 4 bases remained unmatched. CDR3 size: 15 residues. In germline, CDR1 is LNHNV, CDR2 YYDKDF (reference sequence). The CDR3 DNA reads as TGTGCCACCAGAACCGGGACTAGCGGCACAGATACGCAGTATTTT. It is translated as CATRTGTSGTDTQYF.

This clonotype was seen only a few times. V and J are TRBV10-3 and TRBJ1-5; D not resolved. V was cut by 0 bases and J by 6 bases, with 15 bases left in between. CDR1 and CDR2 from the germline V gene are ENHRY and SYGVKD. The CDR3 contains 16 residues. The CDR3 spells CAISESDLSSSQPQHF. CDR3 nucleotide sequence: TGTGCCATCAGTGAGTCGGATCTATCGAGTTCTCAGCCCCAGCATTTT.

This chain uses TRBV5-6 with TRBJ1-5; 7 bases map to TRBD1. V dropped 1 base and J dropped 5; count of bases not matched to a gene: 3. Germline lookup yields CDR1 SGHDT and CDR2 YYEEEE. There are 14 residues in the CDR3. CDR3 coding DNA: TGTGCCAGCAGCTTGAAGGGGGCCTATCAGCCCCAGCATTTT. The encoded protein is CASSLKGAYQPQHF.

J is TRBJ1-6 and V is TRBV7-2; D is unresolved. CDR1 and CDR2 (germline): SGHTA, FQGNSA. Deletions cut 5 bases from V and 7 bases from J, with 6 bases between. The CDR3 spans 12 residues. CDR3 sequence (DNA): TGTGCCAGCAGCGTGCCCAATTCACCCCTCCACTTT. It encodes CASSVPNSPLHF.

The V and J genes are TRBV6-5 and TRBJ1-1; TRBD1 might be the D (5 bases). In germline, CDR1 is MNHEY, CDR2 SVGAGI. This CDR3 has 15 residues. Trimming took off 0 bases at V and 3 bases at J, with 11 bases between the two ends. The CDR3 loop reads CASSYSTSRDTEAFF. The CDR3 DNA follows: TGTGCCAGCAGTTACTCGACCTCCAGGGACACTGAAGCTTTCTTT.

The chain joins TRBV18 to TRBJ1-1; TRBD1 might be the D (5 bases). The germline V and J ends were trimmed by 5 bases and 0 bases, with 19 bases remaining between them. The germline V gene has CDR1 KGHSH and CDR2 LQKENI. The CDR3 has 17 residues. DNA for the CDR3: TGTGCCAGCTCAACCGCGGGGCAGGCCCTTTTGAACACTGAAGCTTTCTTT. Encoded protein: CASSTAGQALLNTEAFF. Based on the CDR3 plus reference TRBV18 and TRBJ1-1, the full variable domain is NAGVMQNPRHLVRRRGQEARLRCSPMKGHSHVYWYRQLPEEGLKFMVYLQKENIIDESGMPKERFSAEFPKEGPSILRIQQVVRGDSAAYFCASSTAGQALLNTEAFFGQGTRLTVV.

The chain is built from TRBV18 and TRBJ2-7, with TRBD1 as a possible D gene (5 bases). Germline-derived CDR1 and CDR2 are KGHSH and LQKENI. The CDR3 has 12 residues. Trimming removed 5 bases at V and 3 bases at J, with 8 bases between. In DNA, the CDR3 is TGTGCCAGCTCAGTGGACAACTACGAGCAGTACTTC. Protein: CASSVDNYEQYF.

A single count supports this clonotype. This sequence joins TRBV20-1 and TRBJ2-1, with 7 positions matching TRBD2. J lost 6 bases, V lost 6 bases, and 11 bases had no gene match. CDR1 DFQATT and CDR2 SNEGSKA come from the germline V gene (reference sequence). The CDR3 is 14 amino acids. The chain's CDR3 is CSAPSGRAPNEQFF. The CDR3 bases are TGCAGTGCCCCGTCGGGGAGGGCCCCCAATGAGCAGTTCTTC.

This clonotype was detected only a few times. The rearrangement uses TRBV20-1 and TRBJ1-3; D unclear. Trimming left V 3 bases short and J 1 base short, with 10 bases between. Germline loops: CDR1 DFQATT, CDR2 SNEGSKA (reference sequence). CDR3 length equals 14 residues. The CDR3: CSASDRRSGNTIYF. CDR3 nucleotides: TGCAGTGCTAGCGACCGAAGATCTGGAAACACCATATATTTT.

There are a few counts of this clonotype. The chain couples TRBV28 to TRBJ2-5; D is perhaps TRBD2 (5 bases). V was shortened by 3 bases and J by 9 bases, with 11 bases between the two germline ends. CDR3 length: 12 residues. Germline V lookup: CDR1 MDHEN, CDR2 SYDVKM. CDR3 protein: CASSFPVEAQYF. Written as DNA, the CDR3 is TGTGCCAGCAGTTTCCCGGTGGAGGCCCAGTACTTC.

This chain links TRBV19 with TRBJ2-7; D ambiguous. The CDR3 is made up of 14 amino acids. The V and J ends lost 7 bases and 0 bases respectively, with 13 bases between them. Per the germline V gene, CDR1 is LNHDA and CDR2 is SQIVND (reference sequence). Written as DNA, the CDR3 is TGTGCCAGTACCCCGAGGAGAGGCTCCTACGAGCAGTACTTC. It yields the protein CASTPRRGSYEQYF.

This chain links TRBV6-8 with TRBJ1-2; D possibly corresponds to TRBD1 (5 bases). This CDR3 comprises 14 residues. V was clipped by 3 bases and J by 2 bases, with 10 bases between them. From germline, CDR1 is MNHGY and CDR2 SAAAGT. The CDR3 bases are TGTGCCAGCAGTTATCTTGAGGGGAACTATGGCTACACCTTC. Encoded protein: CASSYLEGNYGYTF.

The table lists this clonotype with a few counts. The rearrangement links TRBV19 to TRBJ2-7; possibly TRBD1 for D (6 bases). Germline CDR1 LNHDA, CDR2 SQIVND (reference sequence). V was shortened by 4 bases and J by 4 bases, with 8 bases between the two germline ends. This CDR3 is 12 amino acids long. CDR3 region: CASSRGHYEQYF. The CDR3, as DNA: TGTGCCAGTAGTAGGGGACATTACGAGCAGTACTTC.

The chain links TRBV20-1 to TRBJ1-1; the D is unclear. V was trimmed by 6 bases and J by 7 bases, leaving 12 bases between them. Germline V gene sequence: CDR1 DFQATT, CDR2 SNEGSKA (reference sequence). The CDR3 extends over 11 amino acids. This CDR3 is CSASPAYEAFF. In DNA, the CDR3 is TGCAGTGCCAGTCCCGCCTATGAAGCTTTCTTT.

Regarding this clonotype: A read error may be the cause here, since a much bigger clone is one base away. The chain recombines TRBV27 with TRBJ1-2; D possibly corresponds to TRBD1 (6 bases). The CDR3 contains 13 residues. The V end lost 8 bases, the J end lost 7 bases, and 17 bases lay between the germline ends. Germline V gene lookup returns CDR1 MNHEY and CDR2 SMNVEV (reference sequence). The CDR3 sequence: CASRRRGALGYTF. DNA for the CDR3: TGTGCCAGCCGCCGACGGGGGGCTCTTGGCTACACCTTC.